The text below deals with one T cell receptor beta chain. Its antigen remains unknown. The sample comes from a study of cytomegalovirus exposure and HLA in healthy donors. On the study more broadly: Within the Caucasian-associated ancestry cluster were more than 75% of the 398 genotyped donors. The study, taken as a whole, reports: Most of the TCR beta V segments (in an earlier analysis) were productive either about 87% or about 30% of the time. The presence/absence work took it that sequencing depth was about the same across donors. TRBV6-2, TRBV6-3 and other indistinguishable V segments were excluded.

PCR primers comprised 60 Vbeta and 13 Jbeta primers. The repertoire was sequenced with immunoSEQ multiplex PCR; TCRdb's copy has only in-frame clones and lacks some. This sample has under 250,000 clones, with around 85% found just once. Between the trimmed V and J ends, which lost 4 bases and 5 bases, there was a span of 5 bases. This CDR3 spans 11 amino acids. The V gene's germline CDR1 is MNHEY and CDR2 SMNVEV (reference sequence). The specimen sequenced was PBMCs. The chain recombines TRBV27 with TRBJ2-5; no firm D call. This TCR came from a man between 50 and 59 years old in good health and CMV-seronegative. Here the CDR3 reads CASSSRETQYF. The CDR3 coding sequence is TGTGCCAGCAGTTCCCGGGAGACCCAGTACTTC.